Sequencing of this T cell receptor beta chain was carried out in a study of blood T cells in healthy people across ages. There are 12 residues in the CDR3. Germline-derived CDR1 and CDR2 are MGHRA and YSYEKL. Deletions cut 4 bases from V and 3 bases from J, with 6 bases between. A second PCR, run for about 6 to 11 cycles, used a sample-barcoded 5' primer plus a J-beta primer mix. TCRdb re-called the 5' RACE reads through MiXCR, storing one row per CDR3 protein. The table shows about 640,000 distinct CDR3 sequences, with approximately 50% occurring only once. V is TRBV4-1 and J is TRBJ1-2; D call uncertain. The TCR originated in a man aged 55 to 69 in good health. The sample consisted of blood. The CDR3, as DNA: TGCGCCAGCAGCCCCGGATACTATGGCTACACCTTC. As protein: CASSPGYYGYTF.